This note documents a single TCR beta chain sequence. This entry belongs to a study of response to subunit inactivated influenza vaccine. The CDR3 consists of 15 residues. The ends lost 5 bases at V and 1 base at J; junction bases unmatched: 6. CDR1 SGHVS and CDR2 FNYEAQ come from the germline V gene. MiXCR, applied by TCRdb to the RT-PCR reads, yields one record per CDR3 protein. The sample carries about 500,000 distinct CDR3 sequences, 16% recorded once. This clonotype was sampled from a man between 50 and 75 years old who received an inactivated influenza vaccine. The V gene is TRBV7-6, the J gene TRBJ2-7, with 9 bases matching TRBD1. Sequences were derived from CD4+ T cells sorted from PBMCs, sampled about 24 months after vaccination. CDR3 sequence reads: CASSGRQGGSYEQYF. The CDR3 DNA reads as TGTGCCAGCAGCGGAAGACAGGGGGGATCCTACGAGCAGTACTTC. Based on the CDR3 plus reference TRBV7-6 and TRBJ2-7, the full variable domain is GAGVSQSPRYKVTKRGQDVALRCDPISGHVSLYWYRQALGQGPEFLTYFNYEAQQDKSGLPNDRFSAERPEGSISTLTIQRTEQRDSAMYRCASSGRQGGSYEQYFGPGTRLTVT.